This T cell receptor (beta chain) was sequenced during a study of T cells expressing NK-cell markers. The CDR3 loop spans 15 amino acids. Germline CDR1 KGHDR, CDR2 SFDVKD. TCRdb reprocessed the 5' RACE reads and reports one entry per CDR3 protein, with no DNA. The sample has tens of thousands of distinct CDR3 sequences, and its top ten clones hold less than 65%. The clonotype was recovered from a woman aged 18 to 69 in good health. This chain uses TRBV24-1 with TRBJ2-2; no DNA is available, so the TRBD1 call from TCRdb remains unchecked. Material for sequencing was blood T cells: a sorted CD56 or NKG2C T cell subset, CD4+ or CD8+ T cells, or bulk PBMC T cells (not recorded which). The CDR3 reads CATSRAGRGTGELFF.